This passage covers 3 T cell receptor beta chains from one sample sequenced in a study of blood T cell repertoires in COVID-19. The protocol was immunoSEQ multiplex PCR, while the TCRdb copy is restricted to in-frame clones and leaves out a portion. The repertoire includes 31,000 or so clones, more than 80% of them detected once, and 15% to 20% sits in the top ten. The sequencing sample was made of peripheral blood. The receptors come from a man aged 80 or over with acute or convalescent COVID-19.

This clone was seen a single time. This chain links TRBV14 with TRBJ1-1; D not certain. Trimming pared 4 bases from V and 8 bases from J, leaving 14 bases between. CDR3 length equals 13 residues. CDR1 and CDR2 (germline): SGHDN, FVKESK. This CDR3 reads CASSLIRGTEAFF. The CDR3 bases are TGTGCCAGCAGCCTTATCCGGGGTACCGAAGCTTTCTTT.

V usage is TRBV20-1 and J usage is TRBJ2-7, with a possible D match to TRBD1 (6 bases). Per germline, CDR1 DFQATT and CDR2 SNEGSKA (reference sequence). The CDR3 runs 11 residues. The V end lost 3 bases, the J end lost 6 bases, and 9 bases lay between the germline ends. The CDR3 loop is CSARDSFEQYF. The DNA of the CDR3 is TGCAGTGCTAGGGACAGCTTCGAGCAGTACTTC.

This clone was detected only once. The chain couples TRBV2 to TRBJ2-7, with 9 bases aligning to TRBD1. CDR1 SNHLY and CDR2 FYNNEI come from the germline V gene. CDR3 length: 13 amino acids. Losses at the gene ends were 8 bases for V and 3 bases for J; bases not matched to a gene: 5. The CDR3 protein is CASSGQGGYEQYF. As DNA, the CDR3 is TGTGCCAGCTCGGGACAGGGAGGCTACGAGCAGTACTTC.